Listed below are T cell receptor beta chains from one sample, sequenced in a study of technical replicates of blood from a few donors. Clones were read by immunoSEQ multiplex PCR, and TCRdb kept only the in-frame ones, dropping some. The sample consists of roughly 70,000 clones, just over 90% of them appearing once. Sequenced input: PBMCs. Receptors were obtained from a human donor in good health. Some clones in this sample may be carry-over from other donors' samples. The CDR3 runs from the conserved cysteine through the conserved F or W. D genes are given only for firm matches. Only part of the rows carry a size: once, few, many, or a class if the clone is expanded.

- | TRBJ1-1 | TRBV7-2 | - | TGTGCCAGCAGCTTAATTTGGTCTGAATCGGACACTGAAGCTTTCTTT | CASSLIWSESDTEAFF
- | TRBJ1-2 | TRBV10-3 | - | TGTGCCATCAGTGGTGGAGGTATGGGCTACACCTTC | CAISGGGMGYTF
TRBD1 | TRBJ2-7 | TRBV27 | - | TGTGCCAGCATGAGACAGGGAGTAAGCTCCTACGAGCAGTACTTC | CASMRQGVSSYEQYF
- | TRBJ2-4 | TRBV4-1 | - | TGCGCCAGCAGCCAAGTAGAGGAAAACATTCAGTACTTC | CASSQVEENIQYF
TRBD1 | TRBJ1-2 | TRBV7-8 | - | TGTGCCAGCAGCGCCGGGACAGGGGGCACCTATGGCTACACCTTC | CASSAGTGGTYGYTF
TRBD2 | TRBJ2-1 | TRBV4-3 | - | TGCGCCAGCAGCCATCTAAGCCCCGGCGGGGGCTCCTACAATGAGCAGTTCTTC | CASSHLSPGGGSYNEQFF
- | TRBJ1-1 | TRBV5-6 | - | TGTGCCAGCAGCTTGCAAGAGACTGAAGCTTTCTTT | CASSLQETEAFF
- | TRBJ2-2 | TRBV7-9 | once | TGTGCCAGCAGCGGGGCGTGGAGGGGGCGCGTCACCGGGGAGCTGTTTTTT | CASSGAWRGRVTGELFF
- | TRBJ2-2 | TRBV4-2 | - | TGTGCCAGCAGCCAAGAGATCGGAGAACCCGGGGAGCTGTTTTTT | CASSQEIGEPGELFF
TRBD2 | TRBJ2-5 | TRBV5-1 | once | TGCGCCAGCAGCTCGGCCCTAACCACTAGCGGGGAAGAGACCCAGTACTTC | CASSSALTTSGEETQYF
TRBD1 | TRBJ1-2 | TRBV5-4 | - | TGTGCCAGCAGCCCAGAAGGGGGCGTTAATGGCTACACCTTC | CASSPEGGVNGYTF
- | TRBJ1-1 | TRBV5-1 | - | TGCGCCAGCAGCTTGGGCAGGGCTATTATGAACACTGAAGCTTTCTTT | CASSLGRAIMNTEAFF
TRBD1 | TRBJ2-1 | TRBV5-1 | - | TGCGCCAGCAGCCTCCTGACAGGGGTTAATGAGCAGTTCTTC | CASSLLTGVNEQFF
- | TRBJ2-6 | TRBV7-2 | - | TGTGCCAGCAGCCCGATTACCAGGGCTGGGGCCAACGTCCTGACTTTC | CASSPITRAGANVLTF
TRBD1 | TRBJ1-1 | TRBV7-6 | - | TGTGCCAGCAGCTTGGACGGTACAGGGGCAGCCACTGAAGCTTTCTTT | CASSLDGTGAATEAFF
- | TRBJ2-5 | TRBV11-3 | - | TGTGCCAGCAGCTTGGGGCCCGCTCAAGAGACCCAGTACTTC | CASSLGPAQETQYF
- | TRBJ2-5 | TRBV11-2 | - | TGTGCCAGCAGCTTACCCTCGGCTAGTGGCTCGGAGACCCAGTACTTC | CASSLPSASGSETQYF
- | TRBJ1-2 | TRBV4-3 | - | TGCGCCAGCTCTTATCAGGCCCGCTACACCTTC | CASSYQARYTF